The 12 T cell receptor beta chains below all came from one sample that was sequenced in a study of T cell responses to AZD1222 COVID-19 vaccine. Measured with immunoSEQ multiplex PCR; TCRdb has only the in-frame clones, and not every one. The table shows 150,000 or so clones, with around 89% occurring only once. Sequenced here: peripheral blood, sampled on day 0 of AZD1222 vaccination. These receptors originate from an adult in good health.

This chain links TRBV19 with TRBJ2-7, with 11 bases lining up with TRBD1. CDR1 LNHDA and CDR2 SQIVND come from the germline V gene (reference sequence). This CDR3 comprises 16 residues. V gave up 5 bases and J gave up 7 bases; unmatched junction bases: 13. The CDR3 sequence: CASSAPGTGGVGEQYF. The CDR3 DNA reads as TGTGCCAGTAGTGCCCCCGGGACAGGGGGTGTGGGGGAGCAGTACTTC.

The chain is built from TRBV7-2 and TRBJ2-7; TRBD1 might be the D (6 bases). The CDR3 extends over 15 amino acids. Germline loops: CDR1 SGHTA, CDR2 FQGNSA. Trimming took off 1 base at V and 3 bases at J, with 13 bases between the two ends. CDR3 in amino acids: CASSLGQVRIYEQYF. In nucleotides, the CDR3 is TGTGCCAGCAGCTTAGGACAGGTTCGGATCTACGAGCAGTACTTC.

This chain joins TRBV19 and TRBJ1-4; TRBD1 agrees at 8 bases. Trimming cost V 5 bases and J 7 bases; bases outside gene matches: 6. The CDR3 length is 14 residues. Germline CDR1 is LNHDA and CDR2 is SQIVND (reference sequence). The chain's CDR3 is CASSRDRRGEKLFF. The CDR3 DNA sequence: TGTGCCAGTAGTCGGGACAGGCGGGGTGAAAAACTGTTTTTT.

This clone was detected only a few times. The CDR3 loop reads CAIQRLNTEAFF. The CDR3, as DNA: TGTGCCATACAGAGATTGAACACTGAAGCTTTCTTT. The J gene is TRBJ1-1, the V gene TRBV28; D unclear. CDR3 length: 12 amino acids. V dropped 10 bases and J dropped 0 bases, with 9 bases sitting between them. Germline V CDR1 and CDR2: MDHEN, SYDVKM.

V gene TRBV28 combines with J gene TRBJ2-5; 16 bases agree with TRBD2. This CDR3 is built from 20 residues. V lost 6 bases and J lost 2; bases outside the gene matches: 15. Germline loops: CDR1 MDHEN, CDR2 SYDVKM. CDR3 protein: CASSFPGTSGRAGWQETQYF. The CDR3 DNA sequence: TGTGCCAGCAGCTTTCCCGGGACTAGCGGGAGGGCCGGGTGGCAAGAGACCCAGTACTTC.

This chain joins TRBV4-1 and TRBJ2-3; D is perhaps TRBD1 or TRBD2 (6 bases each). Per germline, CDR1 MGHRA and CDR2 YSYEKL. Trimming removed 1 base from V and 3 bases from J, with 14 bases in between. The CDR3 length is 16 residues. CDR3 loop: CASSQVRQGRTDTQYF. In DNA form, the CDR3 reads TGCGCCAGCAGCCAAGTCCGTCAGGGGAGGACAGATACGCAGTATTTT.

The count of this clone is one. The rearrangement joins TRBV2 to TRBJ2-7; D gene unclear. Germline V gene lookup returns CDR1 SNHLY and CDR2 FYNNEI. This CDR3 has 14 amino acids. Deletions cut 6 bases from V and 3 bases from J, with 15 bases between. CDR3 DNA: TGTGCCAGCAGCAAAGGGTTTGGGAACTACGAGCAGTACTTC. This sequence encodes CASSKGFGNYEQYF. The full variable domain, rest sourced from reference TRBV2 and TRBJ2-7, is EPEVTQTPSHQVTQMGQEVILRCVPISNHLYFYWYRQILGQKVEFLVSFYNNEISEKSEIFDDQFSVERPDGSNFTLKIRSTKLEDSAMYFCASSKGFGNYEQYFGPGTRLTVT.

This rearrangement joins TRBV5-5 to TRBJ1-3, with D possibly being TRBD1 (5 bases). V lost 0 bases and J 4 bases, leaving 14 bases between the germline ends. The CDR3 length is 16 residues. CDR1 and CDR2 (germline): SGHKS, YYEKEE (reference sequence). DNA for the CDR3: TGTGCCAGCAGCTTGGAACCAGGGCAGGGAGGAAACACCATATATTTT. Translation gives CASSLEPGQGGNTIYF.

This chain uses TRBV6-1 with TRBJ2-2, with D perhaps TRBD2 (5 bases). Germline CDR1 and CDR2: MNHNS and SASEGT. Trimming took 2 bases from V and 0 from J, leaving 7 bases between them. The CDR3 loop spans 15 amino acids. The CDR3 bases are TGTGCCAGCAGTGAAATGAGGGCGAACACCGGGGAGCTGTTTTTT. Its protein product is CASSEMRANTGELFF.

The chain couples TRBV28 to TRBJ1-2; tentative D call: TRBD1 (5 bases). Between the trimmed V and J ends, which lost 5 bases and 8 bases, there was a span of 9 bases. This CDR3 region has 11 residues. CDR1 is MDHEN, CDR2 SYDVKM, per germline. This chain's CDR3 is CASSQGWGYTF. The CDR3 nucleotides are TGTGCCAGCAGTCAGGGATGGGGCTACACCTTC.

The genes are TRBV10-1 and TRBJ2-3; D not certain. Germline CDR1 and CDR2: WNHNN and SYGVQD (reference sequence). CDR3 size: 14 residues. Between the trimmed V and J ends, which lost 2 bases and 4 bases, there was a span of 10 bases. The CDR3 nucleotides are TGCGCCAGCAGTGAGAGTAGGTTCTCAGATACGCAGTATTTT. Its translation: CASSESRFSDTQYF.

This sequence joins TRBV9 and TRBJ2-7, with unresolved D. CDR1 and CDR2 (germline): SGDLS, YYNGEE. V shed 0 bases and J shed 3 bases, with 19 bases lying between them. The CDR3 length is 17 residues. Here the CDR3 DNA reads TGTGCCAGCAGCGTAGGCCCCTCGAAGAACGGCTGCTACGAGCAGTACTTC. This encodes CASSVGPSKNGCYEQYF.